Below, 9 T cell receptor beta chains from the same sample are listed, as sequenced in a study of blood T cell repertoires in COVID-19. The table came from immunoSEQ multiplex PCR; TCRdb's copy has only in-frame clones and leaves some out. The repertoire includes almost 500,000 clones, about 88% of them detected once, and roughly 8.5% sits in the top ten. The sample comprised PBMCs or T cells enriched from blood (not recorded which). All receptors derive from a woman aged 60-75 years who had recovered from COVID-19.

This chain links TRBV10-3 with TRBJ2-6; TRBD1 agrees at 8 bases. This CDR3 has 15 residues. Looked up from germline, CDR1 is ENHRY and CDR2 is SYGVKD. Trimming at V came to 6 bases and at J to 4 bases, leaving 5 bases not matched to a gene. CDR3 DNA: TGTGCCATCAGCCTGACAGGGGTAGGGGCCAACGTCCTGACTTTC. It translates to CAISLTGVGANVLTF.

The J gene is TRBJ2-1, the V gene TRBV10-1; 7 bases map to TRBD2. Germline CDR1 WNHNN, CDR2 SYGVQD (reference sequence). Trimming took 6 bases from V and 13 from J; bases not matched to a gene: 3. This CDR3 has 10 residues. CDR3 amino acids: CASSPGGQFF. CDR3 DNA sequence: TGCGCCAGCAGCCCGGGAGGACAGTTCTTC.

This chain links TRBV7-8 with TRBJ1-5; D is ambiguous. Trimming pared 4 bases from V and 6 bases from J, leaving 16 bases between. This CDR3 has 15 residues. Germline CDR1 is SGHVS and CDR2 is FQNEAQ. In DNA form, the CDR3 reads TGTGCCAGCAGCTATAGCGAGGGCAGCGGTCAGCCCCAGCATTTT. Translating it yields CASSYSEGSGQPQHF.

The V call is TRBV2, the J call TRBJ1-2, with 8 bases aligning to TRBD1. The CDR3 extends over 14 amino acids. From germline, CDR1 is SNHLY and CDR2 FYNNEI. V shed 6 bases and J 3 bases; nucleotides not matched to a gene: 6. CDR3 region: CASRRTGSDYGYTF. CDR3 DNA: TGTGCCAGCAGAAGGACAGGGTCCGACTATGGCTACACCTTC.

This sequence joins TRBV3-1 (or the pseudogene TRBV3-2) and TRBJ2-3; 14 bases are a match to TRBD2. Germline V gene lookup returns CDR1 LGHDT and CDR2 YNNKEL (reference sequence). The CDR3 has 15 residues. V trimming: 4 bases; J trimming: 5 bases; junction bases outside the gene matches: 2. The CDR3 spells CASSRLAGGQDTQYF. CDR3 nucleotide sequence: TGTGCCAGCAGCCGACTAGCGGGGGGGCAAGATACGCAGTATTTT.

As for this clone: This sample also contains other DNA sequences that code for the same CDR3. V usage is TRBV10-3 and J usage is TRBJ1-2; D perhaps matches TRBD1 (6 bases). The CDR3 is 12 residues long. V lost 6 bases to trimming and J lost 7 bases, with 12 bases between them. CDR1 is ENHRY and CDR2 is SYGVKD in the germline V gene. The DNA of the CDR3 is TGTGCCATCAGCGAGACAGGAGCTGGCTACACCTTC. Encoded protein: CAISETGAGYTF.

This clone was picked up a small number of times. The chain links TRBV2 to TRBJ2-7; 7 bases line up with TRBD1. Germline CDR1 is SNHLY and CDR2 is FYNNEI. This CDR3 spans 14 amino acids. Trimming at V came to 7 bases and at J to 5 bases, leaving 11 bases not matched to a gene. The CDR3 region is CASTAQTGINEQYF. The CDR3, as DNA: TGTGCCAGCACCGCTCAGACAGGGATCAACGAGCAGTACTTC.

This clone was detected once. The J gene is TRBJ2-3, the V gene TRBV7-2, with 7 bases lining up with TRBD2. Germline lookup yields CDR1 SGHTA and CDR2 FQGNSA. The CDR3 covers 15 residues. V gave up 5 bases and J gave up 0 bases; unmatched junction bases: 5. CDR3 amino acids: CASSLSGYSTDTQYF. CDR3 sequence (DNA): TGTGCCAGCAGCCTTAGCGGGTATAGCACAGATACGCAGTATTTT.

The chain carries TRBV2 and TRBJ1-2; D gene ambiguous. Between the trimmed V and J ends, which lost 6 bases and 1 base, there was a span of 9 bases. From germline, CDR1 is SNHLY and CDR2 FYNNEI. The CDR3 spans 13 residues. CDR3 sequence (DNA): TGTGCCAGCAGCCTGGACTATAACTATGGCTACACCTTC. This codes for CASSLDYNYGYTF.